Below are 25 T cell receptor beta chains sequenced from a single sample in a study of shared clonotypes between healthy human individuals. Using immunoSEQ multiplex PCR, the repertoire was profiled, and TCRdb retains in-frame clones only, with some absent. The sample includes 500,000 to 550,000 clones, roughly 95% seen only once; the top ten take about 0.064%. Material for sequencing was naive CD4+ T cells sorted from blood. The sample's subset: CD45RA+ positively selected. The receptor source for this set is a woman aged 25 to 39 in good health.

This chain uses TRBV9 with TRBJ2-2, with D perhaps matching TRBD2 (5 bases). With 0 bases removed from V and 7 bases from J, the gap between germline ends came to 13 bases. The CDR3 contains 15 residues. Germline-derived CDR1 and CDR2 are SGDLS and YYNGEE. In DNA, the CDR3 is TGTGCCAGCAGCGTAGGAGGGTCCCAGTTCGGGGAGCTGTTTTTT. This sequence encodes CASSVGGSQFGELFF.

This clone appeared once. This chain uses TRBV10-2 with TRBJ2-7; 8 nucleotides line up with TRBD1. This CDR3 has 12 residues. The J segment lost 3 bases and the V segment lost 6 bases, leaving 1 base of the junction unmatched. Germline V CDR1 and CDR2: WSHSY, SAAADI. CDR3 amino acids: CASRDRDYEQYF. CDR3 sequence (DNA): TGCGCCAGCAGGGACAGGGACTACGAGCAGTACTTC.

CDR3 sequence reads: CASSLEGWMNTEAFF. As DNA, the CDR3 is TGTGCCAGCAGCTTAGAAGGCTGGATGAACACTGAAGCTTTCTTT. The chain uses TRBV11-2 and TRBJ1-1; unclear D gene. V gave up 0 bases and J gave up 0 bases, with 8 bases separating them. Germline CDR1 SGHAT, CDR2 FQNNGV. The CDR3 totals 15 residues.

This CDR3 reads CASSPYDGENTEAFF. CDR3 nucleotide sequence: TGTGCCAGCTCACCATACGACGGAGAGAACACTGAAGCTTTCTTT. J is TRBJ1-1 and V is TRBV18; D not resolved. V was pared by 2 bases and J by 1 base, with 11 bases between. The germline CDR1 and CDR2 sequences are KGHSH and LQKENI. CDR3 length equals 15 residues.

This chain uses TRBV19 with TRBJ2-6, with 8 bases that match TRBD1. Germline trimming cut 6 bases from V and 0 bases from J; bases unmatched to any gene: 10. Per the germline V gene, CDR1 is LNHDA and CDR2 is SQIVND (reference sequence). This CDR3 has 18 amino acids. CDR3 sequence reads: CASSDRDRRTSGANVLTF. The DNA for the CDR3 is TGTGCCAGTAGCGACCGGGACAGGAGAACCTCTGGGGCCAACGTCCTGACTTTC.

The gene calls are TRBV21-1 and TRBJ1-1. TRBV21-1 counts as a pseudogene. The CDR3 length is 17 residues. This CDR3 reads CASSKGRRAGSEGEAFF. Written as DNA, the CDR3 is TGTGCCAGCAGCAAAGGTCGACGGGCAGGGAGCGAAGGGGAAGCTTTCTTT.

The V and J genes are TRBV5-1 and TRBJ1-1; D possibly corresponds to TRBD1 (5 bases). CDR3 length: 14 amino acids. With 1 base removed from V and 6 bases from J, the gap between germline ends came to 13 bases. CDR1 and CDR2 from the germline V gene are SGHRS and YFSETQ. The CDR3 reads CASSLQGVRAEAFF. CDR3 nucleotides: TGCGCCAGCAGCTTGCAGGGCGTACGGGCTGAAGCTTTCTTT.

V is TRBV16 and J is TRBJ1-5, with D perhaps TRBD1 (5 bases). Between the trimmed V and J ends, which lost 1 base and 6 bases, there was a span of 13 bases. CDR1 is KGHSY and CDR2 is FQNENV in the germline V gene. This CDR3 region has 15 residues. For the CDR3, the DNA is TGTGCCAGCAGCCAATTTAAAGGCAGGGCTCAGCCCCAGCATTTT. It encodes CASSQFKGRAQPQHF.

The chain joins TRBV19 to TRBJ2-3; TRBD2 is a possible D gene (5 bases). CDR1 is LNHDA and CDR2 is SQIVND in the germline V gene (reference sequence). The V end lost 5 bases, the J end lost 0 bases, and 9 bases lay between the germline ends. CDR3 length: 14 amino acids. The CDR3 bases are TGTGCCAGTAGTTTCGGACTGAGCACAGATACGCAGTATTTT. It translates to CASSFGLSTDTQYF.

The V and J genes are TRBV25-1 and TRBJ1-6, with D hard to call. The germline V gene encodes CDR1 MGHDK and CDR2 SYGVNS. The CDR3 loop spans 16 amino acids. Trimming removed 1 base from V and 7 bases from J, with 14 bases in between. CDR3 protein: CASSELTAGVNSPLHF. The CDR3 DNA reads TGTGCCAGCAGTGAATTAACGGCAGGTGTGAATTCACCCCTCCACTTT.

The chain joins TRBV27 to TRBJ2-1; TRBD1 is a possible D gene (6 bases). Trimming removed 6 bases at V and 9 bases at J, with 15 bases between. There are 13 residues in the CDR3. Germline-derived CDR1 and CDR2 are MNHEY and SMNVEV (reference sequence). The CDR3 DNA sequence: TGTGCCAGCAGCCCACATGGGGGCGGTGAGCAGTTCTTC. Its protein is CASSPHGGGEQFF.

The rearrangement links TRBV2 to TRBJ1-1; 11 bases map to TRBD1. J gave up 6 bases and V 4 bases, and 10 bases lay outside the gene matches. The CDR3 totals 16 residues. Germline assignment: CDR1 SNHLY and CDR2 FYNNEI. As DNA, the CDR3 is TGTGCCAGCAGTGGCGAATCGGACAGGGGGCACCCTGAAGCTTTCTTT. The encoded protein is CASSGESDRGHPEAFF.

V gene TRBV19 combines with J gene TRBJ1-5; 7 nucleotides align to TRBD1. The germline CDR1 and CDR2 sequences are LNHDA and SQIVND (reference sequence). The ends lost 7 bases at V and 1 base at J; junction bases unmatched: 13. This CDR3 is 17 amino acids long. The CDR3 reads CASTEDQGVGSNQPQHF. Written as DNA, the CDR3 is TGTGCCAGTACTGAAGACCAGGGGGTCGGAAGCAATCAGCCCCAGCATTTT.

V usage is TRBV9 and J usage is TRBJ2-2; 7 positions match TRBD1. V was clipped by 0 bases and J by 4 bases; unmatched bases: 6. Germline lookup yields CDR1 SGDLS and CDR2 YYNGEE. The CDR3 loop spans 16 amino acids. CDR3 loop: CASSVVQGVTTGELFF. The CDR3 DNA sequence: TGTGCCAGCAGCGTAGTCCAGGGGGTTACCACCGGGGAGCTGTTTTTT. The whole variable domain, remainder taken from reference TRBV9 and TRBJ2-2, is DSGVTQTPKHLITATGQRVTLRCSPRSGDLSVYWYQQSLDQGLQFLIQYYNGEERAKGNILERFSAQQFPDLHSELNLSSLELGDSALYFCASSVVQGVTTGELFFGEGSRLTVL.

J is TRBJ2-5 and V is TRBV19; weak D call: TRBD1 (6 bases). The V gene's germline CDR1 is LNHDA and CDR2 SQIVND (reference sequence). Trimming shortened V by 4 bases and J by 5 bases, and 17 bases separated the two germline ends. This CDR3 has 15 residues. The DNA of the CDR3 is TGTGCCAGTAGTACTGGGACGGTACAGGGCGAGACCCAGTACTTC. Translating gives CASSTGTVQGETQYF. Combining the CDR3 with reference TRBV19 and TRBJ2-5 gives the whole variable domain DGGITQSPKYLFRKEGQNVTLSCEQNLNHDAMYWYRQDPGQGLRLIYYSQIVNDFQKGDIAEGYSVSREKKESFPLTVTSAQKNPTAFYLCASSTGTVQGETQYFGPGTRLLVL.

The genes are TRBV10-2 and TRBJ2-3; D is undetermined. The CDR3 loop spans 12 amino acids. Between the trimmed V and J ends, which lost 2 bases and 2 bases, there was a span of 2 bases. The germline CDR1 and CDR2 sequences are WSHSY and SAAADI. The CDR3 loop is CASSEPTDTQYF. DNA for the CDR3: TGCGCCAGCAGTGAGCCCACAGATACGCAGTATTTT.

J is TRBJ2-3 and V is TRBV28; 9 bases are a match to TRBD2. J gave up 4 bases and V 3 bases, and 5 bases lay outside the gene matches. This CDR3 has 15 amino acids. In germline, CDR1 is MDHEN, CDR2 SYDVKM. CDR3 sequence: CASSFSGSGSDTQYF. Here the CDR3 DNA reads TGTGCCAGCAGTTTTAGCGGGAGCGGATCAGATACGCAGTATTTT.

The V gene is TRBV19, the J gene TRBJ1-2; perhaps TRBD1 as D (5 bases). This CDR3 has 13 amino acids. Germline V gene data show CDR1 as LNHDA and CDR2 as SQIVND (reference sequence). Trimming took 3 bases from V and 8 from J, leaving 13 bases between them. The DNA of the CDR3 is TGTGCCAGTAGTATCCAGGAGGGGAGCGGCTACACCTTC. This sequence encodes CASSIQEGSGYTF.

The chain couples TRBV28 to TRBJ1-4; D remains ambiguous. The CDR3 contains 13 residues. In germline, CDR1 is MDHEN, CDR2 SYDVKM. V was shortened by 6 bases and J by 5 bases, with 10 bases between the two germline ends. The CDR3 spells CASSAANNEKLFF. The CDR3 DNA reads TGTGCCAGCAGCGCCGCAAACAATGAAAAACTGTTTTTT.

DNA of the CDR3: TGTGCCAGCAGCCCCCCCCGCAGGGGGCTATATCAGCCCCAGCATTTT. This encodes CASSPPRRGLYQPQHF. The J gene is TRBJ1-5, the V gene TRBV28; 8 bases match TRBD1. Germline CDR1 MDHEN, CDR2 SYDVKM. There are 16 residues in the CDR3. V shed 6 bases, J shed 5 bases, and the junction held 12 bases outside the gene matches.

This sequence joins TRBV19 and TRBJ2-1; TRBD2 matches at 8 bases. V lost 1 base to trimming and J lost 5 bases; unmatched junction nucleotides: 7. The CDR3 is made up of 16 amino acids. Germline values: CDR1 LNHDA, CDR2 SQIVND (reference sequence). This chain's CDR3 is CASSIVAGPANNEQFF. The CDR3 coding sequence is TGTGCCAGTAGTATAGTAGCGGGGCCGGCGAACAATGAGCAGTTCTTC.

This chain's CDR3 is CASSLRASGSYNEQFF. The CDR3 coding sequence is TGTGCCAGCAGTTTAAGGGCTAGCGGGAGTTACAATGAGCAGTTCTTC. The chain employs TRBV27 and TRBJ2-1; TRBD2 matches 10 bases. CDR1 is MNHEY, CDR2 SMNVEV, per germline (reference sequence). The CDR3 loop spans 16 amino acids. The V segment lost 2 bases and the J segment 4 bases; nucleotides outside the gene matches: 5.

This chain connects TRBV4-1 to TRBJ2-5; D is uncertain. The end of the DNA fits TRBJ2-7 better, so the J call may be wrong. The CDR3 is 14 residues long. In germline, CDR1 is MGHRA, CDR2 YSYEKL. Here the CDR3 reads CASSQAIIGYEQYF. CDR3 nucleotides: TGCGCCAGCAGCCAAGCCATAATAGGATACGAGCAGTACTTC.

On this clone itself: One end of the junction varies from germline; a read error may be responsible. For the CDR3, the DNA is TGTGCCAGCAGCCTAGCGGGAGTGGACACCGGGGAGCTGTTTTTT. Its translation: CASSLAGVDTGELFF. The J gene is TRBJ2-2, the V gene TRBV7-2; 10 bases are shared with TRBD2. This CDR3 contains 15 residues. Germline lookup yields CDR1 SGHTA and CDR2 FQGNSA.

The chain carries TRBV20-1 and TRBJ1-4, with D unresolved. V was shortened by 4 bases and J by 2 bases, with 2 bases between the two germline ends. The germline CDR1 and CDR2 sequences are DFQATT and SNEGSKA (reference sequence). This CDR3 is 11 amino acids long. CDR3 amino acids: CSAKTNEKLFF. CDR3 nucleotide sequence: TGCAGTGCTAAGACTAATGAAAAACTGTTTTTT.